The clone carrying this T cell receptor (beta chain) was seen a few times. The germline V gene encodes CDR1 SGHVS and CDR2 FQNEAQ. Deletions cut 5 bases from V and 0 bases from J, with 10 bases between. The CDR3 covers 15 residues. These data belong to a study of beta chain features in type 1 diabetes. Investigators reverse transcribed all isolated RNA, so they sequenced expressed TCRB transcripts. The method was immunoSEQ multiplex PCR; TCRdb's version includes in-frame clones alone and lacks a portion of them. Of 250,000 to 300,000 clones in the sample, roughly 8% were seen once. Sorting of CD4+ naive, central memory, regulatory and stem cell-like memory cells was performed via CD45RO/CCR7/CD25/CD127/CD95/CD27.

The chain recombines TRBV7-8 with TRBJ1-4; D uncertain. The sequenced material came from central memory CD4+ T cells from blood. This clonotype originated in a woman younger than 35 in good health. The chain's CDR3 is CASSLNTATNEKLFF. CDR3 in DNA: TGTGCCAGCAGCCTAAATACGGCAACTAATGAAAAACTGTTTTTT. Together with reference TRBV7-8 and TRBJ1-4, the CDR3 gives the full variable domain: GAGVSQSPRYKVAKRGQDVALRCDPISGHVSLFWYQQALGQGPEFLTYFQNEAQLDKSGLPSDRFFAERPEGSVSTLKIQRTQQEDSAVYLCASSLNTATNEKLFFGSGTQLSVL.